This T cell receptor beta chain is from a study of blood T cell repertoires in COVID-19 (dated by TCRdb to the early 2020s). Concerning the study at large: The collaborator samples originated in the United States, Italy and Spain and spanned the acute and convalescent phases of COVID-19. The material from the prospective study consisted of cDNA or gDNA derived from T cells, B-cell-depleted T cells, or PBMCs. The dataset comprised deeply sampled blood TCRbeta repertoires from subjects exposed to, actively infected with, or recovered from COVID-19. A freely available public database, intended as a resource for researchers studying the immune response to SARS-CoV-2, is where the repertoires were released. Samples came from the ongoing ImmuneRACE study (first 160 participants) plus 1,254 subjects from 6 global collaborators. Nearly every sample came with metadata listing a de-identified subject ID, COVID-19 status, age in years and sex. HLA class I and class II types, where available, came from metadata supplied by the sample provider rather than from assay-based typing.

This clone was observed a handful of times. The antigen this receptor binds is unknown. Per-base qualities were not stored, and no clone one base away is much larger. The paper's findings and limits, for the study overall: How much clinical and demographic metadata was included differed by source and by participant, and the metadata was provided uncurated.

The collaborating institutions used their own protocols to collect whole blood in K2EDTA tubes. For TCRbeta analysis, collaborators shipped samples as frozen whole blood, isolated PBMCs, or DNA extracted from either of those sample types. The immunoSEQ Assay, a bias-controlled multiplex PCR, was used to amplify TCRbeta CDR3 regions from genomic DNA. The authors processed their data as follows. Within the assay, amplification of reference gene primers was used to estimate how many nucleated cells each sample contained. Sequence reads were collapsed and filtered to measure the absolute abundance of every unique TCRbeta CDR3 rearrangement. For each sample, productive Simpson clonality was calculated as the square root of Simpson's diversity index across productive rearrangements. The source is immuneACCESS, and TCRdb retained only in-frame sequences with V and J called. Part of the clones is not carried over; for the studies checked, unresolved V genes explain less than half of this, and the remainder is unexplained. Clone size and the V and J calls come from that table; the DNA yielded D and trimming. A total of some 200,000 clones appear in this sample, about 90% of them only once. Around 0.76% of the sample is taken by the ten largest.

Trimming accounts for 5 bases at V and 5 bases at J, while the number of junction bases matched to no gene is 3. The CDR3 holds 13 amino acids from the cysteine to the phenylalanine. Only the CDR3 region is kept as DNA, spanning 39 bases read in frame from base 1. From a lookup of the germline V gene (reference sequence), CDR1 and CDR2 are MNHNY and SVGAGI. The chain is encoded by TRBV6-6 joined to TRBJ1-5; TRBD1 matches 7 bases in the middle. Sequencing was performed on peripheral blood. This clonotype was sampled from a woman in her sixties or seventies with acute or convalescent COVID-19. Here is the DNA: TGTGCCAGCAGTGTAGACAGGGATCAGCCCCAGCATTTT. Translated, it reads CASSVDRDQPQHF.